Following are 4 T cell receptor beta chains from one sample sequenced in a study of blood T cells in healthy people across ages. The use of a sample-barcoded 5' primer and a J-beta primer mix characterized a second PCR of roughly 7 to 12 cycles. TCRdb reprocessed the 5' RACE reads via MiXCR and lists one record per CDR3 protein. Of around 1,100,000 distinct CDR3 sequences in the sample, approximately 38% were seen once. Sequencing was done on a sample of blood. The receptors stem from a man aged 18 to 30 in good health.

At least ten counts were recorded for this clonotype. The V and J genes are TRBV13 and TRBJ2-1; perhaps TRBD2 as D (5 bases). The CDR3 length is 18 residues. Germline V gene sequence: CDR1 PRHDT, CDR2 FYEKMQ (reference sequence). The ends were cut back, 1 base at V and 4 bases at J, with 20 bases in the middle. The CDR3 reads CASSLEVEVARKYNEQFF. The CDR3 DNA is TGTGCCAGCAGCTTAGAGGTCGAGGTAGCGCGGAAGTACAATGAGCAGTTCTTC.

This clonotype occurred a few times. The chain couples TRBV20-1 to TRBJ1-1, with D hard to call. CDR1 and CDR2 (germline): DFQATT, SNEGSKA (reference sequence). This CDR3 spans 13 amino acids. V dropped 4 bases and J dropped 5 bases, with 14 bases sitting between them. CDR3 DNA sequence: TGCAGTGCTAACACCAGGTGGGATACTGAAGCTTTCTTT. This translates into CSANTRWDTEAFF.

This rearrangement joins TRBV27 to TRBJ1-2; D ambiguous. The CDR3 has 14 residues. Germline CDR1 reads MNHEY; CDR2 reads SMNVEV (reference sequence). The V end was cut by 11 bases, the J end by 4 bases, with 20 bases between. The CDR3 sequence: CAGRPLTEFYGYTF. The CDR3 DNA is TGTGCCGGCCGACCCCTGACGGAGTTCTATGGCTACACCTTC.

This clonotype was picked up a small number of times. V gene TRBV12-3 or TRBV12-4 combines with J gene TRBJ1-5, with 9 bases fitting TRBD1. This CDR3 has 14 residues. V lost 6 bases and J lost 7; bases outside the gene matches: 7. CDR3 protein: CASRQGASGQPQHF. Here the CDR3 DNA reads TGTGCCAGCAGACAGGGGGCTTCCGGGCAGCCCCAGCATTTT.